The rows below give T cell receptor beta chains drawn from one sample of a study of T cell clonotyping in hematopoietic cell transplantation. Generated by immunoSEQ multiplex PCR, the TCRdb table keeps only in-frame clones and is missing some. The table lists about 7,700 clones, about 94% of them singletons. Sample: peripheral blood mononuclear cells, taken 30 days after allogeneic stem cell transplant. Receptors were obtained from a male patient aged 60-70 years who had an allogeneic stem cell transplant from an unrelated donor, so T cells may come from the graft donor. Some clones in this sample may be carry-over from other donors' samples. CDR3s include the opening cysteine and the closing phenylalanine or tryptophan. Each record gives: J gene, V gene, clone size, D gene, CDR3 DNA, CDR3 protein. D genes are given only for firm matches. Part of the rows lack a size; the others show once, few, many or a class for expanded clones.

J: TRBJ2-7
V: TRBV2
size: -
D: -
DNA: TGTGCCAGCAGTGAGGTCTCTTACGAGCAGTACTTC
CDR3: CASSEVSYEQYF

J: TRBJ2-3
V: TRBV29-1
size: -
D: -
DNA: TGCAGCGTTGGGCCCTTAGGGGGCACAGATACGCAGTATTTT
CDR3: CSVGPLGGTDTQYF

J: TRBJ2-1
V: TRBV5-1
size: -
D: TRBD2
DNA: TGCGCCAGCAGCTCCGGGACTAGCGTCTACAATGAGCAGTTCTTC
CDR3: CASSSGTSVYNEQFF

J: TRBJ2-7
V: TRBV10-2
size: -
D: TRBD2
DNA: TGCGCCAGCATGGTTTTAAGTCTGCCGGATTCTAGCGGGAGGCCTTCCTACGAGCAGTACTTC
CDR3: CASMVLSLPDSSGRPSYEQYF

J: TRBJ2-3
V: TRBV4-1
size: -
D: -
DNA: TGCGCCAGCAGCCAGATCGATCTAGGCGGGACAGATACGCAGTATTTT
CDR3: CASSQIDLGGTDTQYF

J: TRBJ1-5
V: TRBV28
size: -
D: -
DNA: TGTGCCAGCAGTCTCTTATTAGCTACTCAGCCCCAGCATTTT
CDR3: CASSLLLATQPQHF

J: TRBJ2-7
V: TRBV5-4
size: -
D: -
DNA: TGTGCCAGCAGCCTACCGCCCTACTACGAGCAGTACTTC
CDR3: CASSLPPYYEQYF

J: TRBJ1-3
V: TRBV7-2
size: -
D: -
DNA: TGTGCCAGCACCGGGGGTTTCTCTGGAAACACCATATATTTT
CDR3: CASTGGFSGNTIYF

J: TRBJ1-3
V: TRBV27
size: once
D: -
DNA: TGTGCCAGCAGTACCCGAGGACACATCTCTGGAAACACCATATATTTT
CDR3: CASSTRGHISGNTIYF

J: TRBJ2-2
V: TRBV19
size: -
D: -
DNA: TGTGCCAGTAACATTGAGGAGGAAACCGGGGAGCTGTTTTTT
CDR3: CASNIEEETGELFF

J: TRBJ2-7
V: TRBV19
size: -
D: -
DNA: TGTGCCAGTAGCCCCAAAAAGTCCTACGAGCAGTACTTC
CDR3: CASSPKKSYEQYF

J: TRBJ2-3
V: TRBV27
size: -
D: TRBD2
DNA: TGTGCCAGCAAAGGTGGACTAGCGTTGGATACGCAGTATTTT
CDR3: CASKGGLALDTQYF

J: TRBJ2-7
V: TRBV27
size: -
D: TRBD1
DNA: TGTGCCAGCAGGGACTCCGACAGGGCAGGTGGCGAGCAGTACTTC
CDR3: CASRDSDRAGGEQYF

J: TRBJ1-5
V: TRBV9
size: -
D: TRBD1
DNA: TGTGCCAGCAGCGTAGAAAGACAGGGGGCCCTTCAGCCCCAGCATTTT
CDR3: CASSVERQGALQPQHF

J: TRBJ2-3
V: TRBV14
size: -
D: -
DNA: TGTGCCAGCAACGAACCCGGCACAGATACGCAGTATTTT
CDR3: CASNEPGTDTQYF

J: TRBJ1-2
V: TRBV4-1
size: -
D: -
DNA: TGCGCCAGCAGCCAAGATCAAGGGAACTATGGCTACACCTTC
CDR3: CASSQDQGNYGYTF

J: TRBJ2-1
V: TRBV30
size: -
D: TRBD2
DNA: TGTGCCTGGCGGACTAGCGGGAGACCTGCGCAGTTCTTC
CDR3: CAWRTSGRPAQFF

J: TRBJ2-1
V: TRBV9
size: -
D: TRBD2
DNA: TGTGCCAGCAGCGTAACCGGGGGGGCGGGTTATGAGCAGTTCTTC
CDR3: CASSVTGGAGYEQFF

J: TRBJ1-1
V: TRBV6-6
size: -
D: -
DNA: TGTGCCAGCAGACGGCAGGGGTACCCGAACACTGAAGCTTTCTTT
CDR3: CASRRQGYPNTEAFF

J: TRBJ2-2
V: TRBV11-3
size: -
D: -
DNA: TGTGCCAGCAGCTCGACCGGGGAGCTGTTTTTT
CDR3: CASSSTGELFF